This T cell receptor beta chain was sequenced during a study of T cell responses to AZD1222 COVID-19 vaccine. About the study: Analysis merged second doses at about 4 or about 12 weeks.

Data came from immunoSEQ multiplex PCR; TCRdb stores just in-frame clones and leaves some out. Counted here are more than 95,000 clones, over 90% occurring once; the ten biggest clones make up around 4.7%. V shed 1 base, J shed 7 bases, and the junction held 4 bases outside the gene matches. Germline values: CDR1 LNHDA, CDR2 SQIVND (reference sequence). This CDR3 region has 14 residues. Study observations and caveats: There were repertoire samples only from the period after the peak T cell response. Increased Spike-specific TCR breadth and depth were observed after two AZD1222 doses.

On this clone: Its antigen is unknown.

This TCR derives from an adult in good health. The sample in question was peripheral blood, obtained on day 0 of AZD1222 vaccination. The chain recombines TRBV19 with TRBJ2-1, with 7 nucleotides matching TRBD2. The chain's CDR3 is CASSIAGGMNEQFF. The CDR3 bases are TGTGCCAGTAGTATAGCGGGAGGTATGAATGAGCAGTTCTTC. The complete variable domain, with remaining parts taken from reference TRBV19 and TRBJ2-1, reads DGGITQSPKYLFRKEGQNVTLSCEQNLNHDAMYWYRQDPGQGLRLIYYSQIVNDFQKGDIAEGYSVSREKKESFPLTVTSAQKNPTAFYLCASSIAGGMNEQFFGPGTRLTVL.